These T cell receptor beta chains were read from a single sample in a study of blood T cell repertoires in COVID-19. The table came from immunoSEQ multiplex PCR; TCRdb's copy has only in-frame clones and leaves some out. The table includes roughly 300,000 clones, more than 85% detected once. What was sequenced was PBMCs or T cells enriched from blood (not recorded which). The source of these receptors is a woman aged 30 to 39 who had recovered from COVID-19. Both conserved end residues are part of each CDR3. A D gene is named only where the DNA matches it firmly. Clone size appears in some rows only: once, few, many, or a class for an expanded clone.

V,D,size,J,DNA,CDR3
TRBV6-5,-,-,TRBJ1-2,TGTGCCAGCTTCTGGGGCAACGGCTACACCTTC,CASFWGNGYTF
TRBV2,TRBD1,-,TRBJ2-2,TGTGCCAGCGGATACAGGGGGACCGGGGAGCTGTTTTTT,CASGYRGTGELFF
TRBV6-5,TRBD1,-,TRBJ1-2,TGTGCCAGCAGTTACTCGGTTACAGGGGGTTATGGCTACACCTTC,CASSYSVTGGYGYTF
TRBV24-1,-,-,TRBJ2-1,TGTGCCACCAGTGATTTGGTGGGCAGGGCCAATGAGCAGTTCTTC,CATSDLVGRANEQFF
TRBV29-1,TRBD2,-,TRBJ2-3,TGCAGCGTTGACCCAGCGGGAGGAGTTGATACGCAGTATTTT,CSVDPAGGVDTQYF
TRBV19,-,-,TRBJ2-1,TGTGCCAGTAGTATAGCCGGTTACAATGAGCAGTTCTTC,CASSIAGYNEQFF
TRBV7-6,TRBD2,once,TRBJ2-2,TGTGCCAGCAGCTCCGCGACCGGGAGGAGAAACACCGGGGAGCTGTTTTTT,CASSSATGRRNTGELFF
TRBV18,TRBD1,once,TRBJ1-1,TGTGCCAGCTCACCCGGGACAGGGAACACTGAAGCTTTCTTT,CASSPGTGNTEAFF
TRBV10-3,TRBD1,-,TRBJ1-1,TGTGCCATCAGTGAGTGGGGACAGGGTTCTGAAGCTTTCTTT,CAISEWGQGSEAFF
TRBV11-2,TRBD2,-,TRBJ2-2,TGTGCCAGCAGCTCACCGTTTCTAGCGGGAGGCCCTAGCGGGGAGCTGTTTTTT,CASSSPFLAGGPSGELFF
TRBV5-1,-,-,TRBJ2-2,TGCGCCAGCAGCCCCCTGTCTCAGGGTAAAGGCACCGGGGAGCTGTTTTTT,CASSPLSQGKGTGELFF
TRBV20-1,-,-,TRBJ1-2,TGCAGTGCTAGTAGGGAGGGACCTAACTATGGCTACACCTTC,CSASREGPNYGYTF
TRBV4-3,-,-,TRBJ1-2,TGCGCCAGCAGCCAAGAGGGAGGGGTAGAGGGCTACACCTTC,CASSQEGGVEGYTF
TRBV4-3,TRBD2,-,TRBJ2-3,TGCGCCAGCAGCCAAGAAGGCGGGAGGTCTAGCACAGATACGCAGTATTTT,CASSQEGGRSSTDTQYF
TRBV28,TRBD1,few,TRBJ1-5,TGTGCCAGCAGGCCCCACAGGGGGCTTCAGCCCCAGCATTTT,CASRPHRGLQPQHF
TRBV19,TRBD2,-,TRBJ2-3,TGTGCCAGTAAAGGACGGCGGGGGACTAGCGGAACTAGCACAGATACGCAGTATTTT,CASKGRRGTSGTSTDTQYF
TRBV5-4,TRBD1,-,TRBJ1-1,TGTGCCAGCAGATCGGACAGGGCCATGAACACTGAAGCTTTCTTT,CASRSDRAMNTEAFF
TRBV5-4,TRBD2,few,TRBJ2-7,TGTGCCAGCAGCCAACTAGCGGGACACTACGAGCAGTACTTC,CASSQLAGHYEQYF
TRBV19,-,-,TRBJ1-2,TGTGCCAGTAGAAGTCGGGATTACTATGGCTACACCTTC,CASRSRDYYGYTF
TRBV15,TRBD1,-,TRBJ1-5,TGTGCCACCAGCAGTCGAACAGGGGTAGGCAATCAGCCCCAGCATTTT,CATSSRTGVGNQPQHF
TRBV7-2,TRBD1,-,TRBJ1-1,TGTGCCAGCAGCGCGGGACAGGGGAGGAACACTGAAGCTTTCTTT,CASSAGQGRNTEAFF
TRBV7-2,-,-,TRBJ2-2,TGTGCCAGCAGCTTCGTGGGGGGTATGATCGGCGGGGAGCTGTTTTTT,CASSFVGGMIGGELFF
TRBV9,TRBD2,-,TRBJ2-1,TGTGCCAGCAGCCCGACTAGCGCGAGCAGCTCCTACAATGAGCAGTTCTTC,CASSPTSASSSYNEQFF
TRBV9,TRBD2,-,TRBJ2-1,TGTGCCAGCAGCGCCCTAGCGGGAGTGACGGGCGATGAGCAGTTCTTC,CASSALAGVTGDEQFF
TRBV2,TRBD2,-,TRBJ2-5,TGTGCCAGCCGACCAGAGGGACTAGCGGCGACAGAGACCCAGTACTTC,CASRPEGLAATETQYF
TRBV2,TRBD2,-,TRBJ2-1,TGTGCCAGCATGCCGGGGGGTTCGACTAGCGGGAGTAGGCCCTACAATGAGCAGTTCTTC,CASMPGGSTSGSRPYNEQFF
TRBV6-5,TRBD1,few,TRBJ2-7,TGTGCCAGCAGTAACAGGGGGAGTTCCTACGAGCAGTACTTC,CASSNRGSSYEQYF
TRBV3-1/TRBV3-2,TRBD1,-,TRBJ1-2,TGTGCCAGCAGCCCAGACCGACAGGGTTCAACTAACTATGGCTACACCTTC,CASSPDRQGSTNYGYTF
TRBV3-1/TRBV3-2,-,-,TRBJ1-2,TGTGCCAGCAGCCCCAAGATCCGAGATGGCTACACCTTC,CASSPKIRDGYTF
TRBV15,TRBD1,-,TRBJ2-1,TGTGCCACCAGGGGTGGGACAGGGTACAATGAGCAGTTCTTC,CATRGGTGYNEQFF